A selection of T cell receptor beta chains follows, all from one sample in a study of blood T cells in healthy people across ages. TCRdb analysed the 5' RACE reads with MiXCR anew, one entry per CDR3 protein. Of hundreds of thousands of distinct CDR3 sequences listed, about 29% were seen once; the top ten hold 3.6%. This same sample was also taken into another study, of T cells of mothers and their children.

The sample consisted of blood. Receptors were obtained from a boy between 2 and 15 years old in good health. Both conserved end residues are part of each CDR3. The order of the fields is V gene, J gene, D gene, clone size, CDR3 protein, CDR3 DNA. A D gene is named only where the DNA matches it firmly. Where a row states a size, it is once, few, many or the class of an expanded clone; other rows omit it.

>TRBV6-1|TRBJ1-5|-|-
CASREDNNQPQHF
TGTGCCAGCAGGGAAGACAACAATCAGCCCCAGCATTTT
>TRBV11-1|TRBJ2-5|TRBD2|few
CASSLPASGGYQETQYF
TGTGCCAGCAGCTTGCCGGCCAGCGGGGGGTACCAAGAGACCCAGTACTTC
>TRBV11-2|TRBJ2-7|TRBD1|-
CASIPLGQADEQYF
TGTGCCAGCATCCCGCTGGGACAGGCGGACGAGCAGTACTTC
>TRBV7-9|TRBJ1-2|TRBD1|-
CASSQPTGQAAWGYTF
TGTGCCAGCAGCCAACCGACGGGACAGGCCGCTTGGGGCTACACCTTC
>TRBV7-9|TRBJ2-5|-|-
CASTQARDQETQYF
TGTGCCAGCACTCAAGCGAGGGACCAAGAGACCCAGTACTTC
>TRBV20-1|TRBJ1-1|-|once
CSAILGGITEAFF
TGCAGTGCCATTCTGGGGGGAATCACTGAAGCTTTCTTT
>TRBV7-6|TRBJ2-2|TRBD2|-
CASSFLADLTGELFF
TGTGCCAGCAGCTTTCTAGCGGACTTGACCGGGGAGCTGTTTTTT
>TRBV27|TRBJ1-4|TRBD1|-
CASIRDSNEKLFF
TGTGCCAGCATACGGGACAGTAATGAAAAACTGTTTTTT
>TRBV7-2|TRBJ2-5|TRBD2|-
CASSLTSGRVSETQYF
TGTGCCAGCAGCTTGACTAGCGGGAGGGTTTCAGAGACCCAGTACTTC
>TRBV30|TRBJ2-3|TRBD2|few
CAWNLKRGASDTQYF
TGTGCCTGGAACCTGAAGCGGGGGGCATCGGATACGCAGTATTTT
>TRBV10-3|TRBJ2-3|TRBD2|few
CAIRMTSGADTQYF
TGTGCCATCAGGATGACTAGCGGGGCAGATACGCAGTATTTT
>TRBV7-2|TRBJ2-7|TRBD1|-
CASSPGQGLFYEQYF
TGTGCCAGCAGCCCGGGACAGGGGCTCTTCTACGAGCAGTACTTC
>TRBV18|TRBJ2-7|TRBD1|few
CASSRDRSAYEQYF
TGTGCCAGCTCACGGGACAGGTCCGCCTACGAGCAGTACTTC
>TRBV12-3/TRBV12-4|TRBJ2-5|-|few
CASSLDRAWETQYF
TGTGCCAGCAGTTTAGACAGGGCCTGGGAGACCCAGTACTTC
>TRBV20-1|TRBJ1-2|-|few
CSARKGAEDGYTF
TGCAGTGCTAGAAAAGGGGCTGAAGATGGCTACACCTTC
>TRBV7-2|TRBJ2-1|TRBD2|-
CASSLRSGGAGGHNEQFF
TGTGCCAGCAGCTTAAGGTCCGGAGGAGCGGGAGGTCACAATGAGCAGTTCTTC
>TRBV12-3/TRBV12-4|TRBJ2-4|-|-
CASSYEQGRNIQYF
TGTGCCAGCAGTTACGAACAGGGAAGGAACATTCAGTACTTC
>TRBV13|TRBJ2-7|-|-
CASSPRGITYEQYF
TGTGCCAGCAGCCCCCGTGGGATCACCTACGAGCAGTACTTC
>TRBV29-1|TRBJ2-3|-|-
CSVFPLPDQETGSTDTQYF
TGCAGCGTTTTCCCCCTCCCCGACCAAGAAACGGGTAGCACAGATACGCAGTATTTT
>TRBV7-6|TRBJ2-7|-|-
CASSRTAGTYEQYF
TGTGCCAGCAGCCGGACAGCAGGGACCTACGAGCAGTACTTC
>TRBV6-1|TRBJ1-5|-|-
CASSGRWLGQPQHF
TGTGCCAGCAGTGGTCGGTGGTTGGGGCAGCCCCAGCATTTT
>TRBV5-1|TRBJ2-7|-|-
CASSPQISTRDPQTSEQYF
TGCGCCAGCAGCCCTCAAATATCAACCCGGGACCCGCAGACGTCTGAGCAGTACTTC
>TRBV9|TRBJ2-2|-|-
CASSEAGTVNTGELFF
TGTGCCAGCAGCGAGGCTGGGACGGTCAACACCGGGGAGCTGTTTTTT
>TRBV5-1|TRBJ2-5|TRBD1|-
CASSFAGTEETQYF
TGCGCCAGCAGCTTTGCCGGGACAGAAGAGACCCAGTACTTC